The rows below give T cell receptor beta chains drawn from one sample of a study of neurological immune-mediated disorders. Each CDR3 protein gets one entry after TCRdb re-called the 5' RACE reads with MiXCR. The sample consists of about 120,000 distinct CDR3 sequences, roughly 3.4% of them appearing once. Sequenced: PBMCs. These receptors were obtained from a woman aged 25 to 45 with multiple sclerosis. The CDR3 runs from the conserved cysteine through the conserved F or W. The listing skips clone size in some rows; elsewhere it reads once, few, many or a size class.

V,size,CDR3
TRBV20-1,many,CSAISLDYEQYF
TRBV6-5,many,CASRTLLADTQYF
TRBV5-6,many,CASSLAAGVEAFF
TRBV4-3,NA,CASSRIEGELEAFF
TRBV7-9,many,CASSKRQGMNTEAFF
TRBV30,many,CAWSVGAGVLDTQYF
TRBV20-1,many,CSARTANQPQHF
TRBV2,many,CARGFGWEETQYF
TRBV11-2,many,CASSSPRGQDTEAFF
TRBV6-2/TRBV6-3,many,CASSYSLWIAGEIETQYF
TRBV6-1,many,CASSDGDPIRDGYTF
TRBV6-5,many,CASSYSSGLRTGELFF
TRBV12-3/TRBV12-4,NA,CASSPGGATVIQYF
TRBV6-6,many,CASSYWEPDTQYF
TRBV19,many,CAVSVMGRSGNTIYF
TRBV5-6,NA,CASSQQGYGANVLTF
TRBV29-1,many,CSADVGRTEAFF
TRBV29-1,many,CSVEGLREDGYTF
TRBV7-9,many,CASSFRGGVRKFF
TRBV5-1,many,CASSLEGHGNQPQHF
TRBV4-3,few,CASSPTTGSSGNTIYF
TRBV7-9,many,CASSFGKGEQETQYF